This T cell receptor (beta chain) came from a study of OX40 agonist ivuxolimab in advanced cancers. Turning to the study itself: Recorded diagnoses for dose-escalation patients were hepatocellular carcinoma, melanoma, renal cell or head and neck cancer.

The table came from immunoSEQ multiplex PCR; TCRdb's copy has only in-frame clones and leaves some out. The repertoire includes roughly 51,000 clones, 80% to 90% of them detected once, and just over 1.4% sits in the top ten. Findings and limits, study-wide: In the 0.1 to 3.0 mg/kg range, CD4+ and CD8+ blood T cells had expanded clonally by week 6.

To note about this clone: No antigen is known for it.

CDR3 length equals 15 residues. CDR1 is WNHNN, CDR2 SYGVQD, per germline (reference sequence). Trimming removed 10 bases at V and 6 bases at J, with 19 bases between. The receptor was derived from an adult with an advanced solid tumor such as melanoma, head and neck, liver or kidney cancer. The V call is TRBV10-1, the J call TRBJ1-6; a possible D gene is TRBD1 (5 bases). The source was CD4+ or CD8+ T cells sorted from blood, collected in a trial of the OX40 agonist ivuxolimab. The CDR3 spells CAKITGPPRNSPLHF. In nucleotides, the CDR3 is TGCGCCAAAATAACAGGCCCCCCACGTAATTCACCCCTCCACTTT.